These T cell receptor beta chains were read from a single sample in a study of blood T cell repertoires in COVID-19. The repertoire was sequenced with immunoSEQ multiplex PCR; TCRdb's copy has only in-frame clones and lacks some. The sample gives a few hundred thousand clones, around 81% of which show up once; 4.3% is in the top ten. The sequenced material came from PBMCs or T cells enriched from blood (not recorded which). These TCRs come from a man aged 25 to 45 with acute COVID-19. The CDR3 runs from the conserved cysteine through the conserved F or W. The D gene is left open where the match is weak. Clone size is stated in some rows and not others, as once, few, many or a class when expanded.

v_call	clone_size	d_call	j_call	cdr3_aa	cdr3_nt
TRBV5-1	.	TRBD1	TRBJ1-2	CASIRTGPYGYTF	TGCGCCAGCATAAGGACAGGACCCTATGGCTACACCTTC
TRBV5-5	.	TRBD2	TRBJ2-2	CASSSLAGGPGELFF	TGTGCCAGCAGCTCACTAGCGGGGGGACCCGGGGAGCTGTTTTTT
TRBV10-3	.	TRBD1	TRBJ1-1	CATNGQGGRITEAFF	TGTGCCACGAACGGACAGGGGGGGCGGATCACTGAAGCTTTCTTT
TRBV4-1	.	TRBD1	TRBJ1-4	CASSQGQGALEKLFF	TGCGCCAGCAGCCAGGGACAGGGGGCGTTGGAAAAACTGTTTTTT
TRBV5-3	.	TRBD1	TRBJ2-7	CARSSDPGARQGFSSYEQYF	TGTGCCAGAAGCTCGGACCCGGGAGCCCGACAGGGGTTCAGCTCCTACGAGCAGTACTTC
TRBV5-1	.	.	TRBJ1-2	CASSLSQAYGYTF	TGCGCCAGCAGCTTGAGCCAGGCCTATGGCTACACCTTC
TRBV7-2	many	.	TRBJ1-3	CASSLAGSAGAGNTIYF	TGTGCCAGCAGCTTAGCTGGGTCTGCAGGGGCCGGAAACACCATATATTTT
TRBV7-2	.	TRBD2	TRBJ2-1	CASSLAASGGATAYNEQFF	TGTGCCAGCAGCTTAGCGGCTAGCGGGGGGGCCACGGCTTACAATGAGCAGTTCTTC
TRBV20-1	.	.	TRBJ1-1	CSASAGSAAFF	TGCAGTGCTAGCGCGGGGTCTGCAGCTTTCTTT
TRBV4-1	.	TRBD1	TRBJ1-6	CASSQDGTGYTIGESPLHF	TGCGCCAGCAGCCAAGATGGGACAGGTTATACGATTGGGGAATCACCCCTCCACTTT
TRBV25-1	.	.	TRBJ2-7	CASSVGGSSSYEQYF	TGTGCCAGCAGTGTTGGAGGGTCGAGCTCCTACGAGCAGTACTTC
TRBV5-4	.	TRBD2	TRBJ2-3	CASSLDLRGGLADTQYF	TGTGCCAGCAGCTTGGATTTACGGGGGGGCCTGGCAGATACGCAGTATTTT
TRBV5-1	.	.	TRBJ1-3	CASSLDGSSGNTIYF	TGCGCCAGCAGCTTGGACGGGAGCTCTGGAAACACCATATATTTT
TRBV6-5	.	TRBD1	TRBJ1-2	CASSYSDRVGGYTF	TGTGCCAGCAGTTACTCCGACAGGGTCGGTGGCTACACCTTC
TRBV7-9	.	.	TRBJ2-5	CASSSEGGEETQYF	TGTGCCAGCAGCTCCGAGGGGGGGGAGGAGACCCAGTACTTC
TRBV4-1	.	.	TRBJ1-1	CASSQDISRVNTEAFF	TGCGCCAGCAGCCAAGATATAAGCCGAGTGAACACTGAAGCTTTCTTT
TRBV14	.	.	TRBJ2-7	CASSQEHGGLSGEQYF	TGTGCCAGCAGCCAAGAGCACGGAGGGCTGTCGGGGGAGCAGTACTTC
TRBV29-1	.	TRBD1	TRBJ1-1	CSVEGGRGRTEAFF	TGCAGCGTTGAAGGTGGCAGGGGGAGGACTGAAGCTTTCTTT
TRBV19	.	TRBD1	TRBJ2-3	CASTPTGGSQVTQYF	TGTGCCAGCACACCGACAGGGGGTAGTCAGGTTACGCAGTATTTT
TRBV19	.	TRBD1	TRBJ1-5	CATSVGQGKYSNQPQHF	TGTGCCACCTCGGTAGGACAGGGGAAATATAGCAATCAGCCCCAGCATTTT
TRBV6-5	.	.	TRBJ1-1	CASSRGSTEAFF	TGTGCCAGCAGTAGGGGCAGCACTGAAGCTTTCTTT
TRBV27	.	.	TRBJ2-7	CASSLSGQGLGEQYF	TGTGCCAGCAGTCTATCGGGGCAGGGTTTGGGGGAGCAGTACTTC
TRBV14	.	.	TRBJ2-1	CASSLPDNEQFF	TGTGCCAGCAGCCTTCCAGACAATGAGCAGTTCTTC
TRBV12-1	few	.	TRBJ2-3	CASSSTLGSGATDTQYF	TGTGCCAGCAGCTCGACTTTGGGGAGCGGGGCCACAGATACGCAGTATTTT
TRBV18	.	TRBD2	TRBJ2-3	CASGGPDTQYF	TGTGCCTCGGGGGGGCCGGATACGCAGTATTTT
TRBV30	few	TRBD1	TRBJ1-2	CAWSVQGPGGYTF	TGTGCCTGGAGTGTACAGGGGCCTGGAGGCTACACCTTC
TRBV7-9	.	TRBD2	TRBJ2-2	CASSFHGLAGGTGELFF	TGTGCCAGCAGCTTCCATGGACTAGCGGGTGGAACCGGGGAGCTGTTTTTT